Listed here are 21 T cell receptor beta chains from one sample, sequenced in a study of T cell therapy after organ transplantation. Time point here: 20-29 weeks after completion of therapy. Some clones are missing from TCRdb's copy, which holds only in-frame ones; the method was immunoSEQ multiplex PCR. This sample has 20,000 to 25,000 clones, with roughly 84% found just once. These receptors' targets are unknown. Sequencing used CD8+ T cells from blood, obtained after autologous CMV-specific T cell therapy. Source of these receptors: a human patient who had received a solid organ transplant and had CMV disease. Certain T cells may be donor cells from the graft.

This chain links TRBV4-1 with TRBJ1-1; no clear D. The length of the CDR3 is 15 residues. The germline V gene has CDR1 MGHRA and CDR2 YSYEKL. The V and J ends lost 0 bases and 3 bases respectively, with 11 bases between them. CDR3 DNA: TGCGCCAGCAGCCAAGATGGTCGCCGGGACACTGAAGCTTTCTTT. This sequence encodes CASSQDGRRDTEAFF.

This chain joins TRBV7-9 and TRBJ2-5, with TRBD2 as a possible D gene (5 bases). CDR1 and CDR2 from the germline V gene are SEHNR and FQNEAQ (reference sequence). Deletions cut 11 bases from V and 1 base from J, with 14 bases between. CDR3 size: 13 residues. The CDR3 here is CACATSGQETQYF. The CDR3 coding sequence is TGTGCCTGCGCTACCAGCGGCCAAGAGACCCAGTACTTC.

J is TRBJ2-3 and V is TRBV7-8, with D hard to call. V lost 5 bases and J 5 bases, leaving 11 bases between the germline ends. Germline values: CDR1 SGHVS, CDR2 FQNEAQ. The CDR3 length is 13 residues. CDR3 sequence reads: CASSESSGDTQYF. The CDR3 DNA reads TGTGCCAGCAGCGAATCTAGTGGAGATACGCAGTATTTT.

The rearrangement uses TRBV2 and TRBJ2-3, with 7 positions matching TRBD2. CDR3 length: 15 residues. Germline lookup yields CDR1 SNHLY and CDR2 FYNNEI. With 5 bases clipped from V and 2 bases from J, the junction kept 7 bases outside the gene matches. CDR3 amino acids: CASSRTSWATDTQYF. CDR3 bases: TGTGCCAGCAGTCGGACTAGTTGGGCCACAGATACGCAGTATTTT.

V is TRBV10-1 and J is TRBJ2-1; TRBD2 is a possible D gene (5 bases). Trimming pared 8 bases from V and 4 bases from J, leaving 18 bases between. In germline, CDR1 is WNHNN, CDR2 SYGVQD (reference sequence). This CDR3 has 15 residues. The CDR3 sequence is CASRRLLASYNEQFF. Written as DNA, the CDR3 is TGCGCCAGCCGTCGACTTCTAGCATCGTACAATGAGCAGTTCTTC.

V is TRBV5-1 and J is TRBJ2-3, with 7 nucleotides matching TRBD1. Germline trimming cut 1 base from V and 0 bases from J; bases unmatched to any gene: 5. The CDR3 runs to 16 residues. CDR1 is SGHRS, CDR2 YFSETQ, per germline. The CDR3 loop is CASSLKGAPSTDTQYF. As DNA, the CDR3 is TGCGCCAGCAGCTTGAAGGGGGCGCCTAGCACAGATACGCAGTATTTT.

The chain employs TRBV19 and TRBJ2-1; 10 bases match TRBD2. The CDR3 has 13 amino acids. The V segment lost 7 bases and the J segment 7 bases; nucleotides outside the gene matches: 4. From germline, CDR1 is LNHDA and CDR2 SQIVND (reference sequence). As DNA, the CDR3 is TGTGCCAGTACGAGCGGGGGGGAGAATGAGCAGTTCTTC. It specifies CASTSGGENEQFF.

The rearrangement links TRBV13 to TRBJ2-3; no clear D. Germline CDR1 and CDR2: PRHDT and FYEKMQ (reference sequence). This CDR3 comprises 12 residues. The V end lost 4 bases, the J end lost 9 bases, and 11 bases lay between the germline ends. The CDR3 spells CASSSSQVTQYF. The DNA for the CDR3 is TGTGCCAGCAGCTCAAGCCAAGTAACGCAGTATTTT.

V is TRBV7-8 and J is TRBJ2-3; unclear D gene. CDR1 and CDR2 (germline): SGHVS, FQNEAQ. Trimming removed 2 bases from V and 14 bases from J, with 14 bases in between. The length of the CDR3 is 12 residues. CDR3 bases: TGTGCCAGCAGCTTACCCCCCGCGCAATCGTATTTT. Its protein is CASSLPPAQSYF.

The rearrangement links TRBV19 to TRBJ2-7; 11 bases line up with TRBD2. Trimming took 5 bases from V and 5 from J; bases not matched to a gene: 5. The germline V gene has CDR1 LNHDA and CDR2 SQIVND (reference sequence). This CDR3 spans 14 amino acids. Here the CDR3 DNA reads TGTGCCAGTAGTGTAGCGGGAGGGAGAAACGAGCAGTACTTC. It is translated as CASSVAGGRNEQYF.

This clone turned up a few times. The rearrangement joins TRBV6-5 to TRBJ2-3; D remains ambiguous. Germline V gene sequence: CDR1 MNHEY, CDR2 SVGAGI. This CDR3 has 13 amino acids. V lost 5 bases, J lost 3 bases, and 9 bases lay in between. CDR3 sequence reads: CASSNQDTDTQYF. The CDR3 DNA sequence: TGTGCCAGCAGTAACCAGGATACAGATACGCAGTATTTT.

The V and J genes are TRBV13 and TRBJ2-7, with TRBD1 identical over 10 bases. With V trimmed by 5 bases and J by 4 bases, 11 bases remained unmatched. CDR3 length: 16 residues. CDR1 is PRHDT and CDR2 is FYEKMQ in the germline V gene (reference sequence). The CDR3 reads CASSPAGDRGQYEQYF. CDR3 nucleotides: TGTGCCAGCAGCCCCGCGGGCGACAGGGGGCAGTACGAGCAGTACTTC.

For this clone: At one of its ends the junction is not consistent with the germline gene, which may arise from a read error. This sample includes further DNA sequences coding for the same CDR3. The CDR3 is CASSLEGAPPSYEQYF. CDR3 sequence (DNA): TGCGCCAGCAGCCTCGAGGGGGCGCCCCCCTCTTACGAGCAGTACTTC. This sequence joins TRBV7-2 and TRBJ2-7; 7 bases are shared with TRBD1. The germline V gene has CDR1 SGHTA and CDR2 FQGNSA. The CDR3 has 16 amino acids.

A single count supports this clone. The V and J genes are TRBV28 and TRBJ2-1, with 7 bases aligning to TRBD2. Trimming removed 8 bases from V and 7 bases from J; junction bases left unmatched: 17. The CDR3 is 16 amino acids. CDR1 MDHEN and CDR2 SYDVKM come from the germline V gene. CDR3 nucleotide sequence: TGTGCCAGCTCTTGGACGGCGGGAGTATTGGGGAATGAGCAGTTCTTC. Amino acid sequence: CASSWTAGVLGNEQFF.

The chain has TRBV6-6 and TRBJ1-5, with D possibly TRBD1 on 5 matching bases. Trimming removed 6 bases at V and 5 bases at J, with 14 bases between. Germline V lookup: CDR1 MNHNY, CDR2 SVGAGI (reference sequence). CDR3 length: 14 residues. The CDR3 DNA follows: TGTGCCAGCAGACTCGACAGTTGGGATCAGCCCCAGCATTTT. Its protein product is CASRLDSWDQPQHF.

The chain has TRBV7-9 and TRBJ2-1; 9 bases line up with TRBD2. From germline, CDR1 is SEHNR and CDR2 FQNEAQ (reference sequence). The length of the CDR3 is 16 residues. Trimming cost V 2 bases and J 6 bases; bases outside gene matches: 8. For the CDR3, the DNA is TGTGCCAGCAGCTTATTAAGTAGCGGGGGCCTCAATGAGCAGTTCTTC. It encodes CASSLLSSGGLNEQFF.

The chain recombines TRBV6-5 with TRBJ2-1; possibly TRBD2 for D (5 bases). Germline V gives CDR1 MNHEY, CDR2 SVGAGI. This CDR3 has 16 amino acids. V was trimmed by 2 bases and J by 0 bases, leaving 11 bases between them. CDR3 sequence reads: CASSYGPGLSYNEQFF. The CDR3 region has the DNA TGTGCCAGCAGTTACGGGCCAGGACTCTCCTACAATGAGCAGTTCTTC.

The chain has TRBV15 and TRBJ2-3; the match to TRBD1 covers 9 bases. Germline CDR1 is LNHNV and CDR2 is YYDKDF (reference sequence). V lost 3 bases to trimming and J lost 2 bases; unmatched junction nucleotides: 12. CDR3 size: 18 residues. CDR3 amino acids: CATSSPGQGTPSTDTQYF. CDR3 coding DNA: TGTGCCACCAGCAGTCCAGGACAGGGGACCCCATCCACAGATACGCAGTATTTT.

The DNA for the CDR3 is TGTGCCAGCAGTTTAACCTCATACAGGGGGCTATACGAGCAGTACTTC. It yields the protein CASSLTSYRGLYEQYF. The chain carries TRBV28 and TRBJ2-7, with TRBD1 matching 9 bases. Looked up from germline, CDR1 is MDHEN and CDR2 is SYDVKM. The CDR3 spans 16 residues. Unmatched junction bases numbered 9, after V lost 2 bases and J lost 4 bases.

This clone turned up a few times. The CDR3 sequence is CASSRTGERTDTQYF. CDR3 coding DNA: TGTGCCAGCAGCCGGACAGGGGAGAGGACAGATACGCAGTATTTT. The genes are TRBV6-4 and TRBJ2-3; TRBD1 aligns across 9 bases. Germline V gives CDR1 MRHNA, CDR2 SNTAGT. The CDR3 sequence is 15 residues long. Losses at the gene ends were 6 bases for V and 3 bases for J; bases not matched to a gene: 7.

This clone was found a few times. This chain joins TRBV5-5 and TRBJ1-5; TRBD1 agrees at 7 bases. Germline V lookup: CDR1 SGHKS, CDR2 YYEKEE (reference sequence). With 1 base clipped from V and 2 bases from J, the junction kept 12 bases outside the gene matches. This CDR3 is 18 amino acids long. CDR3 bases: TGTGCCAGCAGCTTGTGGGACAGTCCCCGCTGGGGCAATCAGCCCCAGCATTTT. This codes for CASSLWDSPRWGNQPQHF. The full variable domain, completed using reference TRBV5-5 and TRBJ1-5, is DAGVTQSPTHLIKTRGQQVTLRCSPISGHKSVSWYQQVLGQGPQFIFQYYEKEERGRGNFPDRFSARQFPNYSSELNVNALLLGDSALYLCASSLWDSPRWGNQPQHFGDGTRLSIL.